What follows are 8 T cell receptor beta chains derived from one specimen sequenced in a study of T cells in Graves' hyperthyroidism and ophthalmopathy. Amplification of TCR beta CDR3 regions was performed using RNA transcripts as template. The HTBI primer set served for first-round RT-PCR of the TCR CDR3. Using its own MiXCR run on the multiplex PCR reads, TCRdb lists one record per CDR3 protein. Found here are roughly 580,000 distinct CDR3 sequences, 11% to 15% of them singletons; the top ten hold 5% to 7%. The sequenced sample consisted of blood. All receptors derive from a woman younger than 45 with Graves' hyperthyroidism that later progressed to Graves' ophthalmopathy.

There are many counts of this clonotype. The V call is TRBV30, the J call TRBJ1-1; D call uncertain. The germline V and J ends were trimmed by 4 bases and 7 bases, with 10 bases remaining between them. The germline V gene encodes CDR1 GTSNPN and CDR2 SVGIG (reference sequence). The length of the CDR3 is 11 residues. The CDR3 DNA is TGTGCCTGGACTAAGGTACTTGAAGCTTTCTTT. Protein sequence: CAWTKVLEAFF.

This clonotype was recorded a few times. The genes are TRBV4-2 and TRBJ2-1, with a possible D match to TRBD1 (5 bases). Germline loops: CDR1 LGHNA, CDR2 YNFKEQ. Deletions cut 0 bases from V and 11 bases from J, with 8 bases between. CDR3 size: 12 residues. This chain's CDR3 is CASSQEDSKQFF. In DNA, the CDR3 is TGTGCCAGCAGCCAAGAAGACAGCAAGCAGTTCTTC.

A few counts support this clonotype. The chain couples TRBV20-1 to TRBJ2-1; D may be TRBD1 or TRBD2 (5 bases each). CDR1 is DFQATT and CDR2 is SNEGSKA in the germline V gene (reference sequence). V was trimmed by 1 base and J by 6 bases, leaving 13 bases between them. The CDR3 has 14 amino acids. The CDR3 sequence: CSARGSGAPNEQFF. DNA of the CDR3: TGCAGTGCTAGAGGCTCCGGGGCCCCCAATGAGCAGTTCTTC.

This chain links TRBV6-1 with TRBJ2-7, with no clear D. Deletions cut 6 bases from V and 1 base from J, with 16 bases between. CDR3 length: 15 residues. Germline V gives CDR1 MNHNS, CDR2 SASEGT. In DNA form, the CDR3 reads TGTGCCAGCAGACAAAGGGTCCAAGGGTCCTACGAGCAGTACTTC. Translating it yields CASRQRVQGSYEQYF.

Regarding this clonotype: This may stem from a read error, because a much larger clone lies one nucleotide away. The chain uses TRBV6-2 or TRBV6-3 and TRBJ2-5, with unresolved D. Trimming took off 0 bases at V and 2 bases at J, with 10 bases between the two ends. CDR1 and CDR2 (germline): MNHEY, SVGEGT. This CDR3 contains 15 residues. The CDR3: CASSYSIPRQETQYF. DNA for the CDR3: TGTGCCAGCAGTTACTCGATTCCCAGGCAAGAGACCCAGTACTTC.

The chain uses TRBV6-1 and TRBJ1-1; D unclear. The V end was cut by 2 bases, the J end by 6 bases, with 13 bases between. Germline V CDR1 and CDR2: MNHNS, SASEGT. The CDR3 has 14 residues. The CDR3 is CASSEYMSGAEAFF. Here the CDR3 DNA reads TGTGCCAGCAGTGAATATATGTCGGGAGCTGAAGCTTTCTTT.

This clonotype appeared many times. The chain has TRBV6-5 and TRBJ2-3; 8 bases align to TRBD2. CDR3 length equals 16 residues. Trimming cost V 2 bases and J 4 bases; bases outside gene matches: 8. The germline V gene has CDR1 MNHEY and CDR2 SVGAGI. This chain's CDR3 is CASSYAPGTRPDTQYF. The CDR3 DNA follows: TGTGCCAGCAGTTACGCTCCCGGGACTAGGCCAGATACGCAGTATTTT.

The chain combines TRBV6-2 or TRBV6-3 with TRBJ1-6; weak D call: TRBD1 (5 bases). Trimming removed 0 bases from V and 10 bases from J, with 22 bases in between. The CDR3 contains 18 residues. CDR1 is MNHEY, CDR2 SVGEGT, per germline. The CDR3 reads CASSYSRGAGLVGSPLHF. The CDR3 coding sequence is TGTGCCAGCAGTTACTCGAGGGGAGCGGGCCTCGTAGGGTCACCCCTCCACTTT.